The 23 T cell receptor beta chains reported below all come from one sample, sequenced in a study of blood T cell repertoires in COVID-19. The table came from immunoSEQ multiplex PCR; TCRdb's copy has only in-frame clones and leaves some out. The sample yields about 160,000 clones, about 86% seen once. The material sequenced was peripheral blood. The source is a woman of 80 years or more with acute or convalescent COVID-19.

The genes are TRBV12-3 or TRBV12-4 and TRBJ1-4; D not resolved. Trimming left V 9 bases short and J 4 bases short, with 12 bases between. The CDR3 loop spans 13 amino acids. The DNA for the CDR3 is TGTGCCAGTAGCTTGTTTATTAATGAAAAACTGTTTTTT. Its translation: CASSLFINEKLFF.

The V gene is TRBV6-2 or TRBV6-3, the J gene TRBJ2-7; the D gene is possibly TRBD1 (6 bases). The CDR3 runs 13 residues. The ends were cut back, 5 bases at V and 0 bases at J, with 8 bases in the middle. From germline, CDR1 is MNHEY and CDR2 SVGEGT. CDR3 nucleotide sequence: TGTGCCAGCAGTACAGGGAACTCCTACGAGCAGTACTTC. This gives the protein CASSTGNSYEQYF.

The CDR3 reads CASSSGLAGTTDTQYF. CDR3 nucleotide sequence: TGTGCCAGCAGCTCTGGACTAGCGGGGACCACAGATACGCAGTATTTT. This chain links TRBV7-9 with TRBJ2-3; 12 positions agree with TRBD2. CDR1 is SEHNR and CDR2 is FQNEAQ in the germline V gene (reference sequence). CDR3 size: 16 residues. J was trimmed by 2 bases and V by 4 bases; bases with no gene match: 4.

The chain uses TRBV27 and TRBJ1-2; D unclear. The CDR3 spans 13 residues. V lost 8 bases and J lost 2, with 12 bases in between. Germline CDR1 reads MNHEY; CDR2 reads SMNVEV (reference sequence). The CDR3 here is CASSRERNYGYTF. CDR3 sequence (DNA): TGTGCCAGCTCCCGGGAGAGAAACTATGGCTACACCTTC.

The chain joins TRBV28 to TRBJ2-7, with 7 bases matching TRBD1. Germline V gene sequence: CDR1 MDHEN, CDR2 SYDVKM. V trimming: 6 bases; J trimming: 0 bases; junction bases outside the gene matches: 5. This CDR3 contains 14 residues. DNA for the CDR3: TGTGCCAGCAGCTCGACAGGGACCTCCTACGAGCAGTACTTC. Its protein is CASSSTGTSYEQYF.

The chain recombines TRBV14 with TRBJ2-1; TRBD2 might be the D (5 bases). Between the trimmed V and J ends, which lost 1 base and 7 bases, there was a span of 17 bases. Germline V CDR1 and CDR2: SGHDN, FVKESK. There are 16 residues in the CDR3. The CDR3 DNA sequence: TGTGCCAGCAGCCAAGTGGGGTCGGGAATTGTAAATGAGCAGTTCTTC. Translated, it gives CASSQVGSGIVNEQFF.

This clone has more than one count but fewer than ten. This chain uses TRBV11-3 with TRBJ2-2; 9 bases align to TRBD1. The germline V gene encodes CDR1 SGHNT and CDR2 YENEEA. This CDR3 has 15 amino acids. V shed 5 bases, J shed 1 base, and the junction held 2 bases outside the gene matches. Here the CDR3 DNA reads TGTGCCAGCAGCCCGGACAGGGGGAACACCGGGGAGCTGTTTTTT. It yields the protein CASSPDRGNTGELFF.

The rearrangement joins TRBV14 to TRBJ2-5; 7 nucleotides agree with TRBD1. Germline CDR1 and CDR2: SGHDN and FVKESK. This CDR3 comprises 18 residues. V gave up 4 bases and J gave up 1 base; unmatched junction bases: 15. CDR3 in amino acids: CASSRGTKTGILQETQYF. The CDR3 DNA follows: TGTGCCAGCAGCCGGGGGACAAAGACAGGGATACTCCAAGAGACCCAGTACTTC.

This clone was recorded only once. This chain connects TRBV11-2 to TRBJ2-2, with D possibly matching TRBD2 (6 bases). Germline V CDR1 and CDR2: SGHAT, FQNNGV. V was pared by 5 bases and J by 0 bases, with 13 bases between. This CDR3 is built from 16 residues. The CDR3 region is CASSRTGVSNTGELFF. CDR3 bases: TGTGCCAGCAGCCGCACGGGGGTCTCGAACACCGGGGAGCTGTTTTTT.

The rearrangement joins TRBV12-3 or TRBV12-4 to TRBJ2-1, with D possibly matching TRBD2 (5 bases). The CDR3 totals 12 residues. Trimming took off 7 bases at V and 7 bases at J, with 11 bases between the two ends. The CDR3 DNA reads TGTGCCAGCAAGGTAGCGCGTAATGAGCAGTTCTTC. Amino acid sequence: CASKVARNEQFF.

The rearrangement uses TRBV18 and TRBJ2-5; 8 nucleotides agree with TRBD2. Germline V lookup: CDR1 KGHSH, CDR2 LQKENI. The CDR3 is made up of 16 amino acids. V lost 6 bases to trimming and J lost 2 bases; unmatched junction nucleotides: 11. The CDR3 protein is CASSPPGGGRQETQYF. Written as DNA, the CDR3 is TGTGCCAGCTCCCCCCCGGGCGGGGGGCGTCAAGAGACCCAGTACTTC.

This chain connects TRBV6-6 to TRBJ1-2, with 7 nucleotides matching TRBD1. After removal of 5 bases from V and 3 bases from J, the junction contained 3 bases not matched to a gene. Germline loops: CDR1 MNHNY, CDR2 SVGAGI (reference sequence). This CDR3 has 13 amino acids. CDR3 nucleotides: TGTGCCAGCAGTCTTCAGGGGGACTATGGCTACACCTTC. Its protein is CASSLQGDYGYTF.

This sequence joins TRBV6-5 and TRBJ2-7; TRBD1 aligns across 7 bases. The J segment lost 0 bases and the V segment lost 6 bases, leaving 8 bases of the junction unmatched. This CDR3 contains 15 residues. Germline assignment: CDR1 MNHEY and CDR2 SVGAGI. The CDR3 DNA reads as TGTGCCAGCAGCCTCCGGGACAGTAGCTCCTACGAGCAGTACTTC. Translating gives CASSLRDSSSYEQYF.

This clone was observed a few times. The CDR3 spells CASSRSGTSYNEQFF. The CDR3 DNA is TGTGCCAGCTCACGTAGCGGGACCAGCTACAATGAGCAGTTCTTC. This chain connects TRBV18 to TRBJ2-1; 8 bases are a match to TRBD2. The CDR3 loop spans 15 amino acids. CDR1 and CDR2 (germline): KGHSH, LQKENI. With 4 bases clipped from V and 3 bases from J, the junction kept 5 bases outside the gene matches.

Here the CDR3 DNA reads TGTGCCATCAGTGAGTCGGTTGACCCCGGGTACGAGCAGTACTTC. Its translation is CAISESVDPGYEQYF. The chain joins TRBV10-3 to TRBJ2-7; unclear D gene. Germline V gene data show CDR1 as ENHRY and CDR2 as SYGVKD. Trimming cost V 0 bases and J 4 bases, with 13 bases left between them. The CDR3 extends over 15 amino acids.

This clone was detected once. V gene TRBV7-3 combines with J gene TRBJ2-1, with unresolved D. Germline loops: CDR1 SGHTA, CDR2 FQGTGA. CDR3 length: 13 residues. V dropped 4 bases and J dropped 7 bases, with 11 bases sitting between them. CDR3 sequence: CASSYRSKNEQFF. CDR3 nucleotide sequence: TGTGCCAGCAGCTACAGATCAAAGAATGAGCAGTTCTTC.

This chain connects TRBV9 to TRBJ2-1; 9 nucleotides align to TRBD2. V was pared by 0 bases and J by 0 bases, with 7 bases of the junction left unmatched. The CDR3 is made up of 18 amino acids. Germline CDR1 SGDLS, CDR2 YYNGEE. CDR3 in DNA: TGTGCCAGCAGCGTAGGTGTTAGCGGGGGTTACTCCTACAATGAGCAGTTCTTC. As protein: CASSVGVSGGYSYNEQFF.

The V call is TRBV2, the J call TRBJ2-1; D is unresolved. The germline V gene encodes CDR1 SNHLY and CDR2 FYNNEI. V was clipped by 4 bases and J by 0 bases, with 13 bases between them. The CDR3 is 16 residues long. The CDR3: CASSVGVGRSYNEQFF. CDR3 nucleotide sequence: TGTGCCAGCAGTGTGGGCGTAGGCCGCTCCTACAATGAGCAGTTCTTC.

The CDR3 region has the DNA TGTGCCAGCAGTTTTCTACCGGACAGGGGAAATCAGCCCCAGCATTTT. Its protein is CASSFLPDRGNQPQHF. The chain is built from TRBV6-5 and TRBJ1-5, with 9 nucleotides matching TRBD1. The CDR3 runs 16 residues. CDR1 is MNHEY and CDR2 is SVGAGI in the germline V gene. Trimming at V came to 4 bases and at J to 4 bases, leaving 8 bases not matched to a gene.

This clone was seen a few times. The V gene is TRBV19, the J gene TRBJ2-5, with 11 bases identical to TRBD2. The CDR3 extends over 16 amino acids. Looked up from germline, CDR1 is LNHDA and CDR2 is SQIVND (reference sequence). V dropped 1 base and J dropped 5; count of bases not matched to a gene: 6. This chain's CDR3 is CASSIVAGGWEETQYF. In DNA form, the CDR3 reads TGTGCCAGTAGTATAGTAGCGGGAGGGTGGGAGGAGACCCAGTACTTC. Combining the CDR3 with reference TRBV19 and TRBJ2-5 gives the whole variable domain DGGITQSPKYLFRKEGQNVTLSCEQNLNHDAMYWYRQDPGQGLRLIYYSQIVNDFQKGDIAEGYSVSREKKESFPLTVTSAQKNPTAFYLCASSIVAGGWEETQYFGPGTRLLVL.

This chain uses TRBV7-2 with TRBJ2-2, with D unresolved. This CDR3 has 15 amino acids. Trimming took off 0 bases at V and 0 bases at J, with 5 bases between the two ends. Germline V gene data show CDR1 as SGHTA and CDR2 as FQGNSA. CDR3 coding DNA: TGTGCCAGCAGCTTAGCCCCTACGAACACCGGGGAGCTGTTTTTT. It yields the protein CASSLAPTNTGELFF.

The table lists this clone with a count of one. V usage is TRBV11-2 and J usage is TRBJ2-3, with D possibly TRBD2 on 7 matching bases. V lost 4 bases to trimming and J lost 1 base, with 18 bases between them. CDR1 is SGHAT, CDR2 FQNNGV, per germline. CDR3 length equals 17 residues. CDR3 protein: CASSWGGRARGTDTQYF. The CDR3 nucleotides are TGTGCCAGCAGCTGGGGGGGCAGGGCGCGAGGCACAGATACGCAGTATTTT.

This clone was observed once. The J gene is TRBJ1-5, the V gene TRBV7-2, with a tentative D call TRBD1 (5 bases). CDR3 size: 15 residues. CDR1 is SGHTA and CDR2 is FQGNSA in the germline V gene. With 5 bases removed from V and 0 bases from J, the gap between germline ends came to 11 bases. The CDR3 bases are TGTGCCAGCAGCCCAGACAGTAATAGCAATCAGCCCCAGCATTTT. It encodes CASSPDSNSNQPQHF.